These 9 T cell receptor beta chains were all obtained from the same sample, sequenced in a study of cytomegalovirus exposure and HLA in healthy donors. The PCR employed 60 Vbeta primers together with 13 Jbeta primers. The assay was immunoSEQ multiplex PCR, and TCRdb's table has in-frame clones only and misses some. The data contain roughly 170,000 clones, around 82% of them singletons. Sequencing was done on a sample of PBMCs. The source of these receptors is a male donor in good health and CMV-seronegative.

The gene calls are TRBV6-1 and TRBJ2-7; possibly TRBD2 for D (6 bases). V lost 10 bases and J 3 bases, leaving 13 bases between the germline ends. Germline loops: CDR1 MNHNS, CDR2 SASEGT. The CDR3 is 12 amino acids. The CDR3 region is CATQAGYYEQYF. As DNA, the CDR3 is TGTGCCACCCAAGCGGGCTACTACGAGCAGTACTTC.

This clone was detected a few times. Sequence at one end of the junction differs from germline and may be a read error. The V call is TRBV7-9, the J call TRBJ2-7, with 7 positions matching TRBD1. The CDR3 loop spans 13 amino acids. From germline, CDR1 is SEHNR and CDR2 FQNEAQ (reference sequence). CDR3 coding DNA: TGTTCCAGTAGGGACAGTCTGGCCTACGAGCAGTACTTC. Translation: CSSRDSLAYEQYF. Full variable domain (rest looked up from reference TRBV7-9 and TRBJ2-7): DTGVSQNPRHKITKRGQNVTFRCDPISEHNRLYWYRQTLGQGPEFLTYFQNEAQLEKSRLLSDRFSAERPKGSFSTLEIQRTEQGDSAMYLCSSRDSLAYEQYFGPGTRLTVT.

The chain joins TRBV5-6 to TRBJ1-5; 9 nucleotides line up with TRBD1. The V gene's germline CDR1 is SGHDT and CDR2 YYEEEE. The CDR3 is 16 amino acids. The V gene end was trimmed by 1 base and the J gene end by 5 bases; junction bases not matched to a gene: 7. CDR3 sequence reads: CASSLLAGQGHQPQHF. CDR3 DNA sequence: TGTGCCAGCAGCTTGCTAGCCGGACAGGGGCATCAGCCCCAGCATTTT.

This clone is a singleton in its sample. The chain recombines TRBV29-1 with TRBJ2-1; 7 bases map to TRBD2. V shed 5 bases and J 8 bases; nucleotides not matched to a gene: 9. The CDR3 sequence is 13 residues long. The germline V gene has CDR1 SQVTM and CDR2 ANQGSEA. The CDR3 here is CSVIIAGVYEQFF. CDR3 sequence (DNA): TGCAGCGTTATTATTGCGGGAGTCTATGAGCAGTTCTTC.

J is TRBJ2-5 and V is TRBV5-4; TRBD2 aligns across 10 bases. CDR3 length: 16 residues. Germline V gives CDR1 SGHNT, CDR2 YYREEE (reference sequence). Trimming at V came to 2 bases and at J to 5 bases, leaving 9 bases not matched to a gene. This chain's CDR3 is CASSFGTSARGETQYF. The CDR3 DNA is TGTGCCAGCAGCTTCGGGACTAGCGCCCGGGGGGAGACCCAGTACTTC.

Only a few counts were recorded for this clone. CDR3: CASREGDRGNTEAFF. CDR3 DNA: TGTGCCAGCAGGGAGGGAGACAGGGGAAACACTGAAGCTTTCTTT. The rearrangement links TRBV2 to TRBJ1-1; 8 bases line up with TRBD1. The junction had 8 bases not matched to a gene; V was cut back by 6 bases and J by 2 bases. CDR1 and CDR2 (germline): SNHLY, FYNNEI. The CDR3 runs to 15 residues.

The genes are TRBV7-8 and TRBJ2-1, with TRBD1 matching 7 bases. The ends lost 5 bases at V and 5 bases at J; junction bases unmatched: 3. CDR3 size: 13 residues. Germline lookup yields CDR1 SGHVS and CDR2 FQNEAQ. The CDR3 sequence: CASSIDRDNEQFF. The CDR3 DNA reads as TGTGCCAGCAGCATAGACAGGGACAATGAGCAGTTCTTC.

Only one count was recorded for this clone. DNA for the CDR3: TGTGCCGTGCGGGGGGTGTACACCGGGGAGCTGTTTTTT. Its translation is CAVRGVYTGELFF. This rearrangement joins TRBV7-2 to TRBJ2-2, with 8 bases fitting TRBD2. This CDR3 is built from 13 residues. From germline, CDR1 is SGHTA and CDR2 FQGNSA. Trimming at V came to 11 bases and at J to 3 bases, leaving 5 bases not matched to a gene.

This sequence joins TRBV19 and TRBJ1-1; D uncertain. Germline loops: CDR1 LNHDA, CDR2 SQIVND (reference sequence). This CDR3 is 15 amino acids long. Trimming removed 5 bases at V and 4 bases at J, with 17 bases between. CDR3 region: CASSGSWSGGTEAFF. CDR3 bases: TGTGCCAGTAGTGGTTCTTGGTCGGGAGGCACTGAAGCTTTCTTT.